These 22 T cell receptor beta chains share one sample of origin, sequenced in a study of T cells after yellow fever vaccination. TCRdb reanalysed the 5' RACE reads using MiXCR and keeps one entry per CDR3 protein. The sample yields over 150,000 distinct CDR3 sequences, around 7% seen once. Sequenced material: CD4+ T cells sorted from PBMCs, taken roughly 5 days after the first yellow fever vaccination. These receptors were taken from a man aged 18 to 29 who received the YFV17D yellow fever vaccine.

This clonotype has at least ten counts. The chain carries TRBV5-1 and TRBJ1-1, with a tentative D call TRBD1 (6 bases). The CDR3 runs to 15 residues. Trimming took off 5 bases at V and 1 base at J, with 15 bases between the two ends. The germline CDR1 and CDR2 sequences are SGHRS and YFSETQ. CDR3: CASRLMTGTNTEAFF. Here the CDR3 DNA reads TGCGCCAGCAGACTAATGACAGGAACGAACACTGAAGCTTTCTTT.

V gene TRBV12-3 or TRBV12-4 combines with J gene TRBJ1-3; D is uncertain. This CDR3 is built from 14 residues. Trimming pared 3 bases from V and 0 bases from J, leaving 6 bases between. CDR3 DNA sequence: TGTGCCAGCAGTTTTTCAGCCTCTGGAAACACCATATATTTT. It codes for CASSFSASGNTIYF.

This clonotype was detected many times. This rearrangement joins TRBV12-3 or TRBV12-4 to TRBJ2-3; no reliable D call. This CDR3 comprises 11 residues. Trimming took off 6 bases at V and 6 bases at J, with 7 bases between the two ends. The CDR3 spells CASRGRDTQYF. DNA of the CDR3: TGTGCCAGCAGGGGTCGGGATACGCAGTATTTT.

This clonotype came up many times. The chain uses TRBV2 and TRBJ2-1, with D uncertain. Germline CDR1 is SNHLY and CDR2 is FYNNEI. The CDR3 runs to 13 residues. V lost 7 bases to trimming and J lost 5 bases, with 12 bases between them. CDR3 DNA sequence: TGTGCCAGCACCACCGCCTCGGACAATGAGCAGTTCTTC. As protein: CASTTASDNEQFF.

This clonotype was observed at least ten times. This chain uses TRBV4-3 with TRBJ2-3; 12 positions agree with TRBD1. Germline assignment: CDR1 LGHNA and CDR2 YSLEER. The CDR3 has 16 amino acids. The trim removed 3 bases at V and 9 bases at J, leaving 10 bases unmatched. CDR3 residues: CASSHLGQGASSTQYF. The CDR3 DNA reads TGCGCCAGCAGCCACCTGGGACAGGGGGCATCAAGCACGCAGTATTTT.

This clonotype occurred once. Being one base from a much bigger clone, this may be a read error. The chain recombines TRBV18 with TRBJ1-2; tentative D call: TRBD1 (5 bases). CDR3 size: 14 residues. Trimming took 2 bases from V and 8 from J, leaving 15 bases between them. Per the germline V gene, CDR1 is KGHSH and CDR2 is LQKENI. CDR3 loop: CASSPSLRDEGYTF. The DNA of the CDR3 is TGTGCCAGCTCACCAAGTCTAAGGGACGAGGGCTACACCTTC.

This clonotype was observed a few times. The chain links TRBV7-9 to TRBJ1-1; no clear D. The CDR3 runs 13 residues. Germline V gene data show CDR1 as SEHNR and CDR2 as FQNEAQ (reference sequence). V was cut by 1 base and J by 13 bases, with 16 bases left in between. CDR3 sequence (DNA): TGTGCCAGCAGCTTAGGTCGATGGGGAGGTGGTTTCTTT. It codes for CASSLGRWGGGFF.

In its sample, this clonotype was seen a few times. This chain joins TRBV24-1 and TRBJ2-3; weak D call: TRBD1 (5 bases). Trimming cost V 2 bases and J 6 bases, with 17 bases left between them. CDR3 length equals 16 residues. CDR1 is KGHDR, CDR2 SFDVKD, per germline. CDR3 nucleotide sequence: TGTGCCACCAGTGATTCGGCGCAGGGCTATTCGGATACGCAGTATTTT. It encodes CATSDSAQGYSDTQYF.

The CDR3 nucleotides read TGTGCCAGCAGCCGGGACGGGACTAGCGGGGGGAGCTCCTACAATGAGCAGTTCTTC. Protein sequence: CASSRDGTSGGSSYNEQFF. The chain links TRBV4-2 to TRBJ2-1; 15 nucleotides match TRBD2. The V and J ends lost 4 bases and 0 bases, in that order; junction bases with no gene match: 7. The length of the CDR3 is 19 residues. From germline, CDR1 is LGHNA and CDR2 YNFKEQ.

This clonotype has a count of ten or more. This chain uses TRBV12-3 or TRBV12-4 with TRBJ2-7; D may be TRBD1 or TRBD2 (5 bases each). CDR3 size: 13 residues. Trimming took 9 bases from V and 8 from J, leaving 20 bases between them. CDR3 amino acids: CARSAGAPSKQYF. The CDR3 DNA reads TGTGCCAGATCCGCCGGGGCTCCTTCGAAGCAGTACTTC.

This clonotype was picked up a small number of times. The chain uses TRBV7-9 and TRBJ1-1; TRBD1 might be the D (6 bases). Germline V gives CDR1 SEHNR, CDR2 FQNEAQ (reference sequence). CDR3 length equals 14 residues. V lost 0 bases to trimming and J lost 7 bases, with 12 bases between them. The CDR3: CASSLADSSSEAFF. CDR3 bases: TGTGCCAGCAGCTTAGCGGACAGTTCCAGTGAAGCTTTCTTT.

This clonotype was found many times. The rearrangement joins TRBV19 to TRBJ1-4; D remains unclear. V was clipped by 6 bases and J by 5 bases, with 13 bases between them. This CDR3 is built from 14 residues. Germline lookup yields CDR1 LNHDA and CDR2 SQIVND (reference sequence). This CDR3 is CASSNTDGNEKLFF. The CDR3, as DNA: TGTGCCAGTAGCAACACGGACGGGAATGAAAAACTGTTTTTT.

There are many counts of this clonotype. V usage is TRBV11-3 and J usage is TRBJ2-7; 12 positions agree with TRBD1. The V gene end was trimmed by 5 bases and the J gene end by 4 bases; junction bases not matched to a gene: 6. CDR1 SGHNT and CDR2 YENEEA come from the germline V gene. The CDR3 loop spans 15 amino acids. The CDR3, as DNA: TGTGCCAGCAGCCTAGGGACAGGGGGCGATTACGAGCAGTACTTC. This codes for CASSLGTGGDYEQYF. The complete variable domain, with remaining parts taken from reference TRBV11-3 and TRBJ2-7, reads EAGVVQSPRYKIIEKKQPVAFWCNPISGHNTLYWYLQNLGQGPELLIRYENEEAVDDSQLPKDRFSAERLKGVDSTLKIQPAELGDSAVYLCASSLGTGGDYEQYFGPGTRLTVT.

This clonotype was recorded a few times. The chain joins TRBV20-1 to TRBJ1-1; D possibly corresponds to TRBD1 (5 bases). From germline, CDR1 is DFQATT and CDR2 SNEGSKA (reference sequence). The CDR3 has 14 residues. V was shortened by 2 bases and J by 0 bases, with 10 bases between the two germline ends. The CDR3 reads CSARPVGVNTEAFF. CDR3 DNA sequence: TGCAGTGCTAGACCCGTAGGGGTGAACACTGAAGCTTTCTTT.

This clonotype was seen repeatedly, ten times or more. The chain couples TRBV7-2 to TRBJ2-7; D is undetermined. The germline V and J ends were trimmed by 1 base and 1 base, with 8 bases remaining between them. This CDR3 has 14 amino acids. The germline V gene encodes CDR1 SGHTA and CDR2 FQGNSA. CDR3 sequence (DNA): TGTGCCAGCAGCTTAGAACAGAGATCCTACGAGCAGTACTTC. Translated: CASSLEQRSYEQYF.

This clonotype was seen many times. This sequence joins TRBV7-2 and TRBJ2-3; TRBD2 aligns across 10 bases. This CDR3 region has 17 residues. Germline CDR1 is SGHTA and CDR2 is FQGNSA. The V and J ends lost 1 base and 2 bases, in that order; junction bases with no gene match: 6. CDR3 residues: CASSLVVAGGHTDTQYF. CDR3 bases: TGTGCCAGCAGCTTAGTGGTAGCGGGGGGCCACACAGATACGCAGTATTTT. The full variable domain, completed using reference TRBV7-2 and TRBJ2-3, is GAGVSQSPSNKVTEKGKDVELRCDPISGHTALYWYRQSLGQGLEFLIYFQGNSAPDKSGLPSDRFSAERTGGSVSTLTIQRTQQEDSAVYLCASSLVVAGGHTDTQYFGPGTRLTVL.

This clonotype has a count of ten or more. The chain joins TRBV5-1 to TRBJ2-3; the match to TRBD1 covers 8 bases. V dropped 2 bases and J dropped 1; count of bases not matched to a gene: 6. Looked up from germline, CDR1 is SGHRS and CDR2 is YFSETQ. The CDR3 runs 16 residues. In DNA, the CDR3 is TGCGCCAGCAGCTTTTTGACAGGGGTGGGCACAGATACGCAGTATTTT. It specifies CASSFLTGVGTDTQYF.

This clonotype was seen at least ten times. J is TRBJ2-7 and V is TRBV2; D not resolved. Deletions cut 2 bases from V and 1 base from J, with 9 bases between. Germline V gene sequence: CDR1 SNHLY, CDR2 FYNNEI. This CDR3 contains 14 residues. The CDR3 is CASSEWFSSYEQYF. CDR3 sequence (DNA): TGTGCCAGCAGTGAATGGTTTTCTTCCTACGAGCAGTACTTC.

Comments on this clonotype: This may come from a read error, since a much larger clone is one base off. This chain uses TRBV9 with TRBJ2-1; 8 bases map to TRBD2. The CDR3 totals 16 residues. Germline V lookup: CDR1 SGDLS, CDR2 YYNGEE. The CDR3 coding sequence is TGTGGCAGCAGCAAACGAGGGACTAGGAGTGGGGTTGAGCAGTTCTTC. Residues: CGSSKRGTRSGVEQFF.

This clonotype was found many times. The chain carries TRBV5-1 and TRBJ2-2, with 11 bases fitting TRBD1. CDR1 SGHRS and CDR2 YFSETQ come from the germline V gene. CDR3 size: 15 residues. V shed 4 bases and J 6 bases; nucleotides not matched to a gene: 5. CDR3 loop: CASSARTGGAGELFF. The CDR3 nucleotides read TGCGCCAGCAGCGCCCGGACAGGGGGCGCCGGGGAGCTGTTTTTT.

At least ten counts were recorded for this clonotype. V and J are TRBV14 and TRBJ2-7, with 7 bases that match TRBD1. The CDR3 is 17 residues long. The V and J ends lost 4 bases and 1 base, in that order; junction bases with no gene match: 13. In germline, CDR1 is SGHDN, CDR2 FVKESK. CDR3 protein: CASSRQRGETGSYEQYF. Written as DNA, the CDR3 is TGTGCCAGCAGCCGCCAAAGAGGGGAGACAGGGTCCTACGAGCAGTACTTC. Looking up the rest from reference TRBV14 and TRBJ2-7 gives the full variable domain: EAGVTQFPSHSVIEKGQTVTLRCDPISGHDNLYWYRRVMGKEIKFLLHFVKESKQDESGMPNNRFLAERTGGTYSTLKVQPAELEDSGVYFCASSRQRGETGSYEQYFGPGTRLTVT.

This clonotype was seen repeatedly, ten times or more. CDR3 nucleotide sequence: TGTGCCAGCAGCTTAAGAAGCCTTATTACCGGGGAGCTGTTTTTT. Protein sequence: CASSLRSLITGELFF. The chain links TRBV11-2 to TRBJ2-2; D is unclear. The V and J ends lost 2 bases and 5 bases respectively, with 12 bases between them. This CDR3 comprises 15 residues. Per the germline V gene, CDR1 is SGHAT and CDR2 is FQNNGV.